This T cell receptor (beta chain) was observed in a study of post-analysis software for immune sequencing data. Study-wide context: The disease courses spanned relapsing-remitting, secondary progressive and progressive-relapsing forms of multiple sclerosis.

The CDR3 totals 15 residues. Germline V CDR1 and CDR2: DFQATT, SNEGSKA (reference sequence). V gave up 0 bases and J gave up 0 bases, with 11 bases separating them. Carried by the TCR beta cDNA libraries were unique molecular identifiers. Each sample of 1 to 10 million input T cells yielded roughly 500,000 cDNA molecules, so each molecule approximated one T cell. TCRdb recomputed calls from the PCR reads with MiXCR, one row per CDR3 protein. This sample has roughly 700,000 distinct CDR3 sequences; approximately 30% occur once, and the top ten carry roughly 0.57%. This clonotype has a handful of counts. As yet, its antigen is unknown. General study findings and limits: Roughly five TRBV segments were significantly more frequent in patients than in controls. TRBV5-6, TRBV5-1 and TRBV20-1 were among these segments. Normalized Chao1 diversity was significantly reduced in patients versus controls. When the samples were clustered directly with F measure, those that had been prepared in the same batch showed strong co-clustering.

The chain employs TRBV20-1 and TRBJ1-2; D remains ambiguous. This receptor was obtained from a girl aged 5-17 years with multiple sclerosis. Sequenced sample: blood. CDR3 nucleotides: TGCAGTGCTAGAGATAGGGCAGTATCTAACTATGGCTACACCTTC. This translates into CSARDRAVSNYGYTF.